The 29 T cell receptor beta chains in this list originate from one sample, sequenced in a study of blood T cell repertoires in COVID-19. This table comes from immunoSEQ multiplex PCR, and its TCRdb copy is limited to in-frame clones, with some not included. The sample shows hundreds of thousands of clones, 75% to 90% of them seen only once. The specimen was PBMCs or T cells enriched from blood (not recorded which). Source of these receptors: a woman aged 60-70 years who had recovered from COVID-19.

The chain carries TRBV28 and TRBJ2-1; D uncertain. The CDR3 sequence is 14 residues long. Trimming shortened V by 3 bases and J by 1 base, and 7 bases separated the two germline ends. Germline assignment: CDR1 MDHEN and CDR2 SYDVKM. In nucleotides, the CDR3 is TGTGCCAGCAGTTTGGTAGAATCCTACAATGAGCAGTTCTTC. Encoded protein: CASSLVESYNEQFF.

J is TRBJ2-3 and V is TRBV4-2; TRBD2 is a possible D gene (7 bases). The CDR3 loop spans 16 amino acids. Trimming removed 0 bases from V and 4 bases from J, with 14 bases in between. CDR1 is LGHNA and CDR2 is YNFKEQ in the germline V gene. The CDR3 DNA follows: TGTGCCAGCAGCCAAGAGACGGCGGGGGCAGCAGATACGCAGTATTTT. This encodes CASSQETAGAADTQYF.

This chain connects TRBV5-4 to TRBJ1-4; 7 bases are a match to TRBD1. From germline, CDR1 is SGHNT and CDR2 YYREEE (reference sequence). Trimming cost V 4 bases and J 4 bases; bases outside gene matches: 10. The CDR3 loop spans 16 amino acids. For the CDR3, the DNA is TGTGCCAGCAGCCCGGACAGGTCCGGATTTAATGAAAAACTGTTTTTT. It codes for CASSPDRSGFNEKLFF.

This chain joins TRBV4-1 and TRBJ1-2; 7 nucleotides line up with TRBD1. J was trimmed by 3 bases and V by 1 base; bases with no gene match: 5. Germline lookup yields CDR1 MGHRA and CDR2 YSYEKL. The CDR3 contains 15 residues. CDR3 sequence (DNA): TGCGCCAGCAGCCAAGGGTGGGACAGAGACTATGGCTACACCTTC. This translates into CASSQGWDRDYGYTF.

The gene calls are TRBV12-3 or TRBV12-4 and TRBJ1-1; D unclear. There are 13 residues in the CDR3. V shed 5 bases and J shed 1 base, with 8 bases lying between them. The CDR3 loop reads CASSGSGNTEAFF. The CDR3 DNA reads TGTGCCAGCAGTGGATCAGGGAACACTGAAGCTTTCTTT.

V usage is TRBV10-3 and J usage is TRBJ1-2, with 7 bases lining up with TRBD1. CDR3 length: 14 residues. Per germline, CDR1 ENHRY and CDR2 SYGVKD. The J segment lost 6 bases and the V segment lost 4 bases, leaving 8 bases of the junction unmatched. The CDR3 is CAISGGEQGHGYTF. The CDR3 DNA is TGTGCCATCAGTGGGGGTGAACAGGGGCATGGCTACACCTTC.

V usage is TRBV12-5 and J usage is TRBJ2-2, with D possibly matching TRBD2 (6 bases). CDR1 and CDR2 (germline): LGHNT, FRNRAP. The CDR3 spans 17 residues. Trimming shortened V by 3 bases and J by 0 bases, and 14 bases separated the two germline ends. The CDR3 reads CASGLDRRGPNTGELFF. DNA for the CDR3: TGTGCTAGTGGTTTAGATCGGCGGGGCCCGAACACCGGGGAGCTGTTTTTT.

The chain joins TRBV10-1 to TRBJ1-1; TRBD1 aligns across 7 bases. This CDR3 has 15 amino acids. Per germline, CDR1 WNHNN and CDR2 SYGVQD (reference sequence). Trimming cost V 3 bases and J 1 base; bases outside gene matches: 5. This chain's CDR3 is CASSEGGIRNTEAFF. CDR3 bases: TGCGCCAGCAGTGAAGGGGGCATCCGGAACACTGAAGCTTTCTTT.

V gene TRBV3-1 (or the pseudogene TRBV3-2) combines with J gene TRBJ1-1, with TRBD1 matching 10 bases. The CDR3 runs to 15 residues. Germline V gene data show CDR1 as LGHDT and CDR2 as YNNKEL (reference sequence). V gave up 5 bases and J gave up 4 bases; unmatched junction bases: 7. The CDR3 DNA is TGTGCCAGCAGCTACCGGGACAGGGGCGGCACTGAAGCTTTCTTT. Translated, it gives CASSYRDRGGTEAFF.

The V and J genes are TRBV10-2 and TRBJ1-1, with 7 bases aligning to TRBD1. Germline CDR1 and CDR2: WSHSY and SAAADI. This CDR3 is 14 amino acids long. With V trimmed by 6 bases and J by 4 bases, 8 bases remained unmatched. The CDR3 is CASRRQGLGTEAFF. The CDR3 DNA sequence: TGCGCCAGCAGAAGACAGGGTCTGGGCACTGAAGCTTTCTTT.

The chain has TRBV24-1 and TRBJ2-1; 10 positions match TRBD1. The CDR3 has 14 amino acids. Looked up from germline, CDR1 is KGHDR and CDR2 is SFDVKD. J lost 9 bases, V lost 6 bases, and 7 bases had no gene match. CDR3 in DNA: TGTGCCACCAGTACCCGACAGGGGGCGGGTGAGCAGTTCTTC. Translating gives CATSTRQGAGEQFF.

The J gene is TRBJ1-1, the V gene TRBV27; TRBD1 might be the D (6 bases). V lost 5 bases and J lost 4, with 14 bases in between. Germline CDR1 and CDR2: MNHEY and SMNVEV (reference sequence). CDR3 length: 14 residues. The CDR3 here is CASSTHRDSTEAFF. CDR3 nucleotide sequence: TGTGCCAGCAGTACTCACAGGGATAGCACTGAAGCTTTCTTT.

The chain couples TRBV6-4 to TRBJ2-2; 8 bases are shared with TRBD2. The germline V gene encodes CDR1 MRHNA and CDR2 SNTAGT. V gave up 0 bases and J gave up 6 bases; unmatched junction bases: 6. The CDR3 runs 16 residues. CDR3 sequence (DNA): TGTGCCAGCAGTGACTCGTGGTCGGGGGGGCCCGGGGAGCTGTTTTTT. Amino acids: CASSDSWSGGPGELFF.

The chain carries TRBV6-5 and TRBJ2-1; D unresolved. CDR3 length: 15 residues. Trimming took 7 bases from V and 0 from J, leaving 13 bases between them. Germline CDR1 is MNHEY and CDR2 is SVGAGI. The DNA for the CDR3 is TGTGCCAGCAAGGAAGACCGGAGCTCCTACAATGAGCAGTTCTTC. Residues: CASKEDRSSYNEQFF.

As for this clone: Other DNA sequences in this sample translate to the same CDR3. The rearrangement joins TRBV6-5 to TRBJ1-6; the D is unclear. The length of the CDR3 is 13 residues. V shed 0 bases and J shed 7 bases, with 4 bases lying between them. Per germline, CDR1 MNHEY and CDR2 SVGAGI. The CDR3 sequence is CASSYSVNSPLHF. The CDR3 coding sequence is TGTGCCAGCAGTTACTCCGTAAATTCACCCCTCCACTTT.

The genes are TRBV30 and TRBJ1-2; D is perhaps TRBD1 (5 bases). Germline assignment: CDR1 GTSNPN and CDR2 SVGIG (reference sequence). Trimming left V 3 bases short and J 4 bases short, with 18 bases between. CDR3 length: 15 residues. CDR3 bases: TGTGCCTGGAGCCCTACTGCCGGACATCCCTATGGCTACACCTTC. Protein sequence: CAWSPTAGHPYGYTF.

The V and J genes are TRBV3-1 (or the pseudogene TRBV3-2) and TRBJ2-2, with 8 bases lining up with TRBD2. The CDR3 extends over 18 amino acids. Germline trimming cut 2 bases from V and 0 bases from J; bases unmatched to any gene: 8. Per the germline V gene, CDR1 is LGHDT and CDR2 is YNNKEL (reference sequence). CDR3 in DNA: TGTGCCAGCAGCCAACCTAGCGGGCCCTACCCGAACACCGGGGAGCTGTTTTTT. This encodes CASSQPSGPYPNTGELFF.

The chain is built from TRBV3-1 (or the pseudogene TRBV3-2) and TRBJ2-7, with D maybe TRBD1 (5 bases). Per the germline V gene, CDR1 is LGHDT and CDR2 is YNNKEL (reference sequence). The CDR3 covers 13 residues. The V gene lost 1 base and the J gene lost 6 bases, with 10 bases spanning the gap. For the CDR3, the DNA is TGTGCCAGCAGCCAAGGGGGCACCGTCGAGCAGTACTTC. Translation: CASSQGGTVEQYF.

V usage is TRBV5-1 and J usage is TRBJ2-7; D is unclear. Germline CDR1 SGHRS, CDR2 YFSETQ. The ends were cut back, 0 bases at V and 3 bases at J, with 10 bases in the middle. CDR3 length equals 14 residues. In DNA form, the CDR3 reads TGCGCCAGCAGCTTGGTAGACATCTACTACGAGCAGTACTTC. It translates to CASSLVDIYYEQYF. The entire variable domain, with the rest obtained from reference TRBV5-1 and TRBJ2-7, is as follows: KAGVTQTPRYLIKTRGQQVTLSCSPISGHRSVSWYQQTPGQGLQFLFEYFSETQRNKGNFPGRFSGRQFSNSRSEMNVSTLELGDSALYLCASSLVDIYYEQYFGPGTRLTVT.

This clone came up once. The chain couples TRBV9 to TRBJ1-1; 11 bases match TRBD1. Germline V gene data show CDR1 as SGDLS and CDR2 as YYNGEE. With V trimmed by 4 bases and J by 0 bases, 8 bases remained unmatched. The CDR3 runs 17 residues. The CDR3 bases are TGTGCCAGCAGCCCCCGGACAGGGGGCTCGATGAACACTGAAGCTTTCTTT. Amino acids: CASSPRTGGSMNTEAFF.

CDR3 protein: CAWSGLTQGGRGEEKLFF. As DNA, the CDR3 is TGTGCCTGGAGTGGCCTTACCCAGGGGGGAAGGGGAGAAGAAAAACTGTTTTTT. The rearrangement uses TRBV30 and TRBJ1-4, with 7 bases fitting TRBD1. The CDR3 is 18 residues long. Germline values: CDR1 GTSNPN, CDR2 SVGIG (reference sequence). The junction had 19 bases not matched to a gene; V was cut back by 1 base and J by 8 bases. Looking up the rest from reference TRBV30 and TRBJ1-4 gives the full variable domain: SQTIHQWPATLVQPVGSPLSLECTVEGTSNPNLYWYRQAAGRGLQLLFYSVGIGQISSEVPQNLSASRPQDRQFILSSKKLLLSDSGFYLCAWSGLTQGGRGEEKLFFGSGTQLSVL.

Concerning this clone: At the DNA level, this CDR3 is encoded by other sequences in the same sample as well. The J gene is TRBJ1-1, the V gene TRBV7-9; no clear D. This CDR3 has 13 residues. Trimming pared 2 bases from V and 1 base from J, leaving 5 bases between. Germline CDR1 reads SEHNR; CDR2 reads FQNEAQ (reference sequence). CDR3 nucleotide sequence: TGTGCCAGCAGCTTAAGCGGGAACACTGAAGCTTTCTTT. Protein sequence: CASSLSGNTEAFF.

The chain has TRBV24-1 and TRBJ2-1; 7 bases fit TRBD1. V lost 5 bases, J lost 7 bases, and 4 bases stayed unmatched. Germline lookup yields CDR1 KGHDR and CDR2 SFDVKD. This CDR3 is built from 13 residues. CDR3 amino acids: CATSGSRGNEQFF. The CDR3 nucleotides are TGTGCCACCAGTGGTTCCAGGGGGAATGAGCAGTTCTTC.

This chain links TRBV28 with TRBJ1-6, with unresolved D. V lost 2 bases to trimming and J lost 8 bases, with 7 bases between them. The CDR3 runs 13 residues. Germline values: CDR1 MDHEN, CDR2 SYDVKM. CDR3 region: CASSLLQDSPLHF. CDR3 bases: TGTGCCAGCAGTTTACTGCAGGATTCACCCCTCCACTTT.

This clone was observed a single time. This chain connects TRBV18 to TRBJ2-3; D unresolved. The germline gives CDR1 KGHSH, CDR2 LQKENI. This CDR3 has 12 amino acids. V lost 3 bases and J lost 6, with 7 bases in between. The CDR3 spells CASSPGSDTQYF. Written as DNA, the CDR3 is TGTGCCAGCTCACCCGGGTCCGATACGCAGTATTTT.

The V and J genes are TRBV2 and TRBJ2-7; TRBD1 matches 8 bases. CDR3 length: 14 amino acids. CDR1 is SNHLY and CDR2 is FYNNEI in the germline V gene. DNA for the CDR3: TGTGCCAGCACTGAACAGGGGGAAGCCTACGAGCAGTACGTC. Protein: CASTEQGEAYEQYV.

CDR3 nucleotides: TGTGCTAGTGCCTATCTCCCGGGAGCGAACACCGGGGAGCTGTTTTTT. This codes for CASAYLPGANTGELFF. The chain combines TRBV12-5 with TRBJ2-2, with D perhaps TRBD2 (6 bases). V gave up 7 bases and J gave up 0 bases, with 15 bases separating them. Germline loops: CDR1 LGHNT, CDR2 FRNRAP. The CDR3 is 16 residues long.

The chain uses TRBV30 and TRBJ2-3; possibly TRBD1 for D (7 bases). Germline lookup yields CDR1 GTSNPN and CDR2 SVGIG (reference sequence). V shed 4 bases and J shed 1 base, with 12 bases lying between them. The CDR3 is 14 residues long. CDR3 DNA: TGTGCCTGGACTCAGGGGGGCGGCACAGATACGCAGTATTTT. Its protein is CAWTQGGGTDTQYF. The variable domain in full, with the rest retrieved from reference TRBV30 and TRBJ2-3, is SQTIHQWPATLVQPVGSPLSLECTVEGTSNPNLYWYRQAAGRGLQLLFYSVGIGQISSEVPQNLSASRPQDRQFILSSKKLLLSDSGFYLCAWTQGGGTDTQYFGPGTRLTVL.

This chain links TRBV2 with TRBJ1-4; TRBD1 is a possible D gene (6 bases). The CDR3 has 15 amino acids. V was clipped by 6 bases and J by 2 bases, with 13 bases between them. Germline-derived CDR1 and CDR2 are SNHLY and FYNNEI. CDR3: CASRETGLTNEKLFF. CDR3 in DNA: TGTGCCAGCAGGGAGACAGGTTTGACTAATGAAAAACTGTTTTTT.